The next 32 T cell receptor beta chains were all read from a single sample in a study of T cells in Graves' hyperthyroidism and ophthalmopathy. TCR beta CDR3 regions were amplified from RNA. Using the HTBI primer set, a first-round RT-PCR was run on the TCR CDR3. TCRdb re-analysed the multiplex PCR reads in MiXCR, keeping a single row per CDR3 protein. This table has hundreds of thousands of distinct CDR3 sequences, roughly a third appearing once. The sample consisted of blood. The receptors derive from a woman aged 35 to 49 with Graves' hyperthyroidism.

V is TRBV5-1 and J is TRBJ2-6; 10 bases match TRBD1. V gave up 0 bases and J gave up 11 bases; unmatched junction bases: 5. The CDR3 has 15 residues. Germline CDR1 SGHRS, CDR2 YFSETQ. This chain's CDR3 is CASSLGGQGPYVLTF. The CDR3 nucleotides are TGCGCCAGCAGCTTGGGGGGACAGGGGCCCTACGTCCTGACTTTC.

This clonotype was seen ten or more times. The rearrangement joins TRBV12-3 or TRBV12-4 to TRBJ1-3; possibly TRBD1 for D (5 bases). This CDR3 is 13 amino acids long. The germline V and J ends were trimmed by 5 bases and 4 bases, with 9 bases remaining between them. Here the CDR3 DNA reads TGTGCCAGCAGTCAGGGTCTGGGAAACACCATATATTTT. Residues: CASSQGLGNTIYF.

The table lists this clonotype with a few counts. The V gene is TRBV9, the J gene TRBJ1-1, with D maybe TRBD1 (5 bases). V dropped 6 bases and J dropped 6 bases, with 24 bases sitting between them. CDR1 is SGDLS, CDR2 YYNGEE, per germline. The CDR3 runs to 16 residues. CDR3 DNA sequence: TGTGCCAGCATCCCACCGGGACCTGGGGTCTCCGCTGAAGCTTTCTTT. This encodes CASIPPGPGVSAEAFF. Filled out from reference TRBV9 and TRBJ1-1, the complete variable domain reads DSGVTQTPKHLITATGQRVTLRCSPRSGDLSVYWYQQSLDQGLQFLIQYYNGEERAKGNILERFSAQQFPDLHSELNLSSLELGDSALYFCASIPPGPGVSAEAFFGQGTRLTVV.

This clonotype was recorded a few times. This chain uses TRBV4-3 with TRBJ1-2; TRBD1 matches 9 bases. V lost 6 bases, J lost 8 bases, and 7 bases stayed unmatched. The CDR3 sequence is 13 residues long. Germline V gives CDR1 LGHNA, CDR2 YSLEER. CDR3 in DNA: TGCGCCAGCAGTCGACAGGGGGTGAGGGGCTACACCTTC. Its translation is CASSRQGVRGYTF.

This clonotype has just a few counts. The chain joins TRBV6-5 to TRBJ1-5; no clear D gene. Trimming removed 5 bases at V and 6 bases at J, with 11 bases between. This CDR3 is built from 13 residues. CDR1 is MNHEY and CDR2 is SVGAGI in the germline V gene. The CDR3 spells CASSEAVSQPQHF. CDR3 DNA: TGTGCCAGCAGTGAAGCCGTAAGTCAGCCCCAGCATTTT.

The chain is built from TRBV29-1 and TRBJ1-2; 8 nucleotides match TRBD1. Germline V gives CDR1 SQVTM, CDR2 ANQGSEA. Losses at the gene ends were 6 bases for V and 8 bases for J; bases not matched to a gene: 8. The CDR3 covers 12 residues. As DNA, the CDR3 is TGCAGCGTAATAGGACAGGGAGGAGGCTACACCTTC. Translation gives CSVIGQGGGYTF.

This clonotype has ten or more counts. The chain links TRBV19 to TRBJ2-7, with no clear D. V was clipped by 3 bases and J by 2 bases, with 11 bases between them. This CDR3 is 14 amino acids long. Germline V gene sequence: CDR1 LNHDA, CDR2 SQIVND (reference sequence). The CDR3 sequence: CASSIGPGPYEQYF. The CDR3 region has the DNA TGTGCCAGTAGTATTGGGCCGGGCCCCTACGAGCAGTACTTC.

This clonotype was picked up many times. The gene calls are TRBV29-1 and TRBJ1-3; 7 bases agree with TRBD1. Unmatched junction bases numbered 8, after V lost 7 bases and J lost 8 bases. The CDR3 extends over 12 amino acids. Looked up from germline, CDR1 is SQVTM and CDR2 is ANQGSEA. CDR3 DNA: TGCAGCGCTACCGACAGGGAGGACACCATATATTTT. Translated, it gives CSATDREDTIYF.

Details on this clonotype: One base away lies a much larger clone, so this may be a sequencing read error. The gene calls are TRBV2 and TRBJ1-4; possible D gene TRBD1, 5 bases. The CDR3 has 13 amino acids. From germline, CDR1 is SNHLY and CDR2 FYNNEI. V shed 4 bases and J shed 16 bases, with 19 bases lying between them. CDR3 sequence: CASSVTGDLEPFF. Written as DNA, the CDR3 is TGTGCCAGCAGTGTTACGGGGGATTTAGAACCGTTTTTT.

A few counts support this clonotype. CDR3 DNA sequence: TGTGCCAGCAGCTTAGTTACGGGCTTCAATTCACCCCTCCACTTT. This gives the protein CASSLVTGFNSPLHF. The chain uses TRBV11-2 and TRBJ1-6; unclear D gene. The CDR3 covers 15 residues. Germline CDR1 SGHAT, CDR2 FQNNGV. Trimming cost V 1 base and J 7 bases, with 11 bases left between them.

At least ten counts were recorded for this clonotype. This chain joins TRBV5-1 and TRBJ2-7; 15 bases match TRBD2. CDR3 size: 18 residues. V lost 1 base to trimming and J lost 6 bases; unmatched junction nucleotides: 11. CDR1 is SGHRS, CDR2 YFSETQ, per germline. CDR3 DNA: TGCGCCAGCAGCTTGACAGGAGGGACTAGCGGGAGGAAAGGCGAGCAGTACTTC. It encodes CASSLTGGTSGRKGEQYF.

This clonotype was picked up many times. J is TRBJ1-6 and V is TRBV6-5; a weak D match, TRBD1 (6 bases). This CDR3 region has 15 residues. Germline loops: CDR1 MNHEY, CDR2 SVGAGI. The germline V and J ends were trimmed by 2 bases and 11 bases, with 16 bases remaining between them. The CDR3 DNA sequence: TGTGCCAGCAGTTACGTTTCAGGGGCGCGTACACCCCTCCACTTT. This translates into CASSYVSGARTPLHF.

This clonotype was recorded once. This may be a read error: a much more frequent sequence differs by one nucleotide. The V and J genes are TRBV7-3 and TRBJ1-1; D not resolved. CDR3 size: 17 residues. Per germline, CDR1 SGHTA and CDR2 FQGTGA. CDR3 in amino acids: CAIPVAETANMNTEASF. The CDR3 nucleotides read TGTGCCATCCCCGTGGCTGAAACCGCGAACATGAACACTGAAGCTTCCTTT.

The chain uses TRBV15 and TRBJ1-5; a possible D gene is TRBD1 (5 bases). CDR3 length equals 16 residues. V was pared by 0 bases and J by 3 bases, with 12 bases between. Germline values: CDR1 LNHNV, CDR2 YYDKDF (reference sequence). CDR3 residues: CATSRDDSTLNQPQHF. The DNA of the CDR3 is TGTGCCACCAGCAGAGACGACAGTACCCTCAATCAGCCCCAGCATTTT.

The chain recombines TRBV10-3 with TRBJ1-6, with a tentative D call TRBD1 (6 bases). Trimming shortened V by 0 bases and J by 7 bases, and 16 bases separated the two germline ends. Germline V gene sequence: CDR1 ENHRY, CDR2 SYGVKD. The CDR3 covers 17 residues. The CDR3 protein is CAISESEQGFGNSPLHF. The CDR3 DNA follows: TGTGCCATCAGTGAGTCGGAACAGGGTTTCGGAAATTCACCCCTCCACTTT.

This clonotype was counted a few times. This chain uses TRBV28 with TRBJ1-1; possible D gene TRBD1, 5 bases. V lost 7 bases and J 0 bases, leaving 15 bases between the germline ends. Germline CDR1 is MDHEN and CDR2 is SYDVKM. The CDR3 totals 15 residues. CDR3 sequence: CASISPGRMNTEAFF. DNA for the CDR3: TGTGCCAGCATCTCACCGGGACGGATGAACACTGAAGCTTTCTTT.

J is TRBJ1-5 and V is TRBV4-3; D uncertain. Trimming removed 0 bases at V and 7 bases at J, with 13 bases between. This CDR3 is 15 amino acids long. Germline V gives CDR1 LGHNA, CDR2 YSLEER. The CDR3, as DNA: TGCGCCAGCAGCCAAGATTTGTTGTCTCACCAGCCCCAGCATTTT. It is translated as CASSQDLLSHQPQHF.

Comments on this clonotype: Being one base from a much bigger clone, this may be a read error. The chain recombines TRBV4-1 with TRBJ2-5; D ambiguous. The CDR3 spans 13 residues. Trimming removed 3 bases at V and 7 bases at J, with 12 bases between. From germline, CDR1 is MGHRA and CDR2 YSYEKL. The CDR3 sequence is CASSHRTRGTQYF. The CDR3 DNA is TGCGCCAGCAGCCACCGGACCAGAGGGACCCAGTACTTC.

This clonotype appeared a few times. The CDR3 here is CASSQRTGDGELFF. In DNA form, the CDR3 reads TGTGCCAGCAGCCAAAGGACAGGGGACGGGGAGCTGTTTTTT. The chain carries TRBV7-2 and TRBJ2-2, with 9 bases identical to TRBD1. The CDR3 is 14 amino acids. V lost 5 bases, J lost 7 bases, and 5 bases stayed unmatched. Germline CDR1 is SGHTA and CDR2 is FQGNSA.

V usage is TRBV11-2 and J usage is TRBJ2-7; 9 bases align to TRBD1. The CDR3 length is 17 residues. Per the germline V gene, CDR1 is SGHAT and CDR2 is FQNNGV. Trimming took 1 base from V and 6 from J; bases not matched to a gene: 13. The CDR3, as DNA: TGTGCCAGCAGCTTAGGGGACAGGGTGAAGCCCATCCTCGAGCAGTACTTC. Translated, it gives CASSLGDRVKPILEQYF. Together with reference TRBV11-2 and TRBJ2-7, the CDR3 gives the full variable domain: EAGVAQSPRYKIIEKRQSVAFWCNPISGHATLYWYQQILGQGPKLLIQFQNNGVVDDSQLPKDRFSAERLKGVDSTLKIQPAKLEDSAVYLCASSLGDRVKPILEQYFGPGTRLTVT.

The rearrangement links TRBV5-5 to TRBJ2-2, with TRBD2 matching over 8 bases. With 4 bases clipped from V and 5 bases from J, the junction kept 10 bases outside the gene matches. Germline V gives CDR1 SGHKS, CDR2 YYEKEE (reference sequence). The CDR3 loop spans 16 amino acids. The CDR3 sequence: CASSGGQSGGTGELFF. As DNA, the CDR3 is TGTGCCAGCAGCGGGGGGCAGAGCGGGGGAACCGGGGAGCTGTTTTTT.

Of note for this clonotype: The junction departs from germline at one end; a sequencing error may be responsible. The J gene is TRBJ1-6, the V gene TRBV19; 9 positions agree with TRBD1. In germline, CDR1 is LNHDA, CDR2 SQIVND (reference sequence). This CDR3 is built from 17 residues. The CDR3 region has the DNA TGTGCCAGTAGTCCTCCACAGGGGGCGTCCTATAATCCACCCCTCCACTTT. Protein sequence: CASSPPQGASYNPPLHF.

This chain connects TRBV3-1 to TRBJ1-1; tentative D call: TRBD1 (6 bases). This CDR3 has 14 amino acids. CDR1 and CDR2 from the germline V gene are LGHDT and YNNKEL (reference sequence). Trimming took 1 base from V and 4 from J, leaving 10 bases between them. The CDR3 loop reads CASSQGRGVTEAFF. DNA of the CDR3: TGTGCCAGCAGCCAAGGGAGGGGGGTCACTGAAGCTTTCTTT.

This clonotype was observed at least ten times. The J gene is TRBJ1-2, the V gene TRBV7-6; D not certain. In germline, CDR1 is SGHVS, CDR2 FNYEAQ. V gave up 4 bases and J gave up 7 bases, with 13 bases separating them. The CDR3 is 13 amino acids. The CDR3, as DNA: TGTGCCAGCAGCTCAACGGCCATAGGTGGCTACACCTTC. This translates into CASSSTAIGGYTF.

This rearrangement joins TRBV4-1 to TRBJ1-1, with D unclear. With 2 bases removed from V and 1 base from J, the gap between germline ends came to 14 bases. This CDR3 is 16 amino acids long. The V gene's germline CDR1 is MGHRA and CDR2 YSYEKL. The CDR3 region is CASSQPLGRTNTEAFF. The CDR3 DNA is TGCGCCAGCAGCCAACCTTTAGGACGGACGAACACTGAAGCTTTCTTT.

As for this clonotype: An end of the junction differs from the germline gene, which may be a read error. J is TRBJ2-7 and V is TRBV10-3, with TRBD1 matching over 7 bases. The length of the CDR3 is 14 residues. The V gene's germline CDR1 is ENHRY and CDR2 SYGVKD. CDR3 DNA sequence: TGTGCCAGCAGTCCACAGGGACAGCTCAACGAGCAGTACTTC. It is translated as CASSPQGQLNEQYF.

This clonotype has only a few counts. The rearrangement uses TRBV28 and TRBJ1-1; D is undetermined. V lost 7 bases and J 10 bases, leaving 28 bases between the germline ends. This CDR3 has 16 residues. Germline V lookup: CDR1 MDHEN, CDR2 SYDVKM. The CDR3 coding sequence is TGTGCCAGCAACAGCCCCATACCGGGCCCCGCCTTGGTAGCTTTCTTT. Its translation: CASNSPIPGPALVAFF.

In this sample, this clonotype turned up once. The chain has TRBV20-1 and TRBJ1-2; D is possibly TRBD1 (5 bases). The CDR3 has 11 residues. Germline-derived CDR1 and CDR2 are DFQATT and SNEGSKA (reference sequence). The V and J ends lost 2 bases and 8 bases respectively, with 9 bases between them. The CDR3: CSARQRGGYTF. The CDR3 DNA follows: TGCAGTGCTAGACAGCGGGGGGGCTACACCTTC.

This sequence joins TRBV15 and TRBJ1-2; TRBD1 aligns across 8 bases. Germline values: CDR1 LNHNV, CDR2 YYDKDF (reference sequence). The CDR3 has 14 amino acids. V lost 3 bases to trimming and J lost 4 bases; unmatched junction nucleotides: 4. CDR3 coding DNA: TGTGCCACCAGCAGTGTAGGACAGGGCTATGGCTACACCTTC. Translated, it gives CATSSVGQGYGYTF.

Many counts were recorded for this clonotype. The CDR3 DNA reads TGCGCCAGCAGCCAAGCTAGGCCTGCACCTGGCTACACCTTC. Translated, it gives CASSQARPAPGYTF. The V and J genes are TRBV4-1 and TRBJ1-2; D unclear. This CDR3 has 14 amino acids. Trimming left V 1 base short and J 7 bases short, with 13 bases between. The V gene's germline CDR1 is MGHRA and CDR2 YSYEKL.

This chain links TRBV6-5 with TRBJ1-2; D is perhaps TRBD1 (5 bases). Trimming removed 0 bases at V and 5 bases at J, with 10 bases between. CDR1 is MNHEY, CDR2 SVGAGI, per germline. The length of the CDR3 is 14 residues. The DNA for the CDR3 is TGTGCCAGCAGTTACTCGATGGGGCTGTATGGCTACACCTTC. This codes for CASSYSMGLYGYTF.

This clonotype was picked up many times. The chain combines TRBV6-5 with TRBJ1-2; 11 bases agree with TRBD1. CDR3 size: 15 residues. V was pared by 5 bases and J by 6 bases, with 8 bases of the junction left unmatched. In germline, CDR1 is MNHEY, CDR2 SVGAGI. The CDR3 sequence: CASSPAGTGGNGYTF. Written as DNA, the CDR3 is TGTGCCAGCAGTCCCGCCGGGACAGGGGGGAATGGCTACACCTTC.